This is a list of T cell receptor beta chains from one sample in a study of T cell changes during pregnancy in multiple sclerosis. The assay was immunoSEQ multiplex PCR, and TCRdb's table has in-frame clones only and misses some. The data contain tens of thousands of clones, 90% to 95% of them singletons. Sequencing used CD4+ T cells from peripheral blood mononuclear cells, obtained in the third trimester of pregnancy. All receptors derive from a female donor with multiple sclerosis, enrolled in a pregnancy study. CDR3s include the opening cysteine and the closing phenylalanine or tryptophan. D genes are given only for firm matches. Some rows mark clone size as missing; the rest say once, few, many or name a class of expanded clone.

D gene: NA; V gene: TRBV7-3; clone size: NA; J gene: TRBJ2-3; CDR3 protein: CASSLWGGTDTQYF; CDR3 DNA: TGTGCCAGCAGCTTATGGGGGGGCACAGATACGCAGTATTTT
D gene: TRBD2; V gene: TRBV9; clone size: NA; J gene: TRBJ2-3; CDR3 protein: CASSATTSGRVPGATDTQYF; CDR3 DNA: TGTGCCAGCAGCGCGACCACTAGCGGGAGGGTCCCCGGGGCGACAGATACGCAGTATTTT
D gene: NA; V gene: TRBV4-3; clone size: NA; J gene: TRBJ1-6; CDR3 protein: CASSQETVSPLHF; CDR3 DNA: TGCGCCAGCAGCCAAGAGACAGTTTCACCCCTCCACTTT
D gene: TRBD2; V gene: TRBV7-2; clone size: once; J gene: TRBJ2-1; CDR3 protein: CASSLDPAGGRGVQFF; CDR3 DNA: TGTGCCAGCAGCTTAGACCCAGCGGGGGGGCGGGGAGTGCAGTTCTTC
D gene: NA; V gene: TRBV2; clone size: NA; J gene: TRBJ1-2; CDR3 protein: CASRESQTANYGYTF; CDR3 DNA: TGTGCCAGCAGGGAGAGCCAGACAGCTAACTATGGCTACACCTTC
D gene: NA; V gene: TRBV4-2; clone size: NA; J gene: TRBJ2-3; CDR3 protein: CASSQAGEDTQYF; CDR3 DNA: TGTGCCAGCAGCCAAGCGGGGGAAGATACGCAGTATTTT
D gene: TRBD2; V gene: TRBV11-2; clone size: NA; J gene: TRBJ2-1; CDR3 protein: CASSRTSGSWDEQFF; CDR3 DNA: TGTGCCAGCAGCCGGACTAGCGGGAGTTGGGATGAGCAGTTCTTC
D gene: NA; V gene: TRBV19; clone size: NA; J gene: TRBJ1-5; CDR3 protein: CASSLRHPQPQHF; CDR3 DNA: TGTGCCAGTAGTCTACGACACCCTCAGCCCCAGCATTTT
D gene: NA; V gene: TRBV4-2; clone size: few; J gene: TRBJ1-5; CDR3 protein: CASSQRGMPNQPQHF; CDR3 DNA: TGTGCCAGCAGCCAAAGGGGGATGCCCAATCAGCCCCAGCATTTT
D gene: NA; V gene: TRBV28; clone size: NA; J gene: TRBJ1-4; CDR3 protein: CASSVGDRTYNEKLFF; CDR3 DNA: TGTGCCAGCAGTGTAGGCGACAGGACTTACAATGAAAAACTGTTTTTT
D gene: NA; V gene: TRBV7-9; clone size: NA; J gene: TRBJ2-7; CDR3 protein: CASSFTGLEISGQYF; CDR3 DNA: TGTGCCAGCAGCTTTACAGGCTTAGAGATATCCGGGCAGTACTTC
D gene: TRBD2; V gene: TRBV10-3; clone size: NA; J gene: TRBJ2-7; CDR3 protein: CAISESLAGENSYEQYF; CDR3 DNA: TGTGCCATCAGTGAGTCGCTAGCGGGTGAAAACTCCTACGAGCAGTACTTC
D gene: TRBD1; V gene: TRBV7-9; clone size: NA; J gene: TRBJ1-1; CDR3 protein: CASSSLARGQGSEAFF; CDR3 DNA: TGTGCCAGCAGCTCACTAGCAAGGGGACAGGGGAGTGAAGCTTTCTTT
D gene: TRBD2; V gene: TRBV10-1; clone size: NA; J gene: TRBJ2-2; CDR3 protein: CASSESPGGPTGELFF; CDR3 DNA: TGCGCCAGCAGTGAGTCCCCGGGAGGGCCGACCGGGGAGCTGTTTTTT
D gene: NA; V gene: TRBV5-1; clone size: NA; J gene: TRBJ1-1; CDR3 protein: CASSLGGNTEAFF; CDR3 DNA: TGCGCCAGCAGCCTCGGGGGGAACACTGAAGCTTTCTTT
D gene: TRBD1; V gene: TRBV5-1; clone size: NA; J gene: TRBJ2-6; CDR3 protein: CASSSGQGGSGANVLTF; CDR3 DNA: TGCGCCAGCAGCTCAGGACAGGGAGGCTCTGGGGCCAACGTCCTGACTTTC
D gene: TRBD1; V gene: TRBV5-1; clone size: NA; J gene: TRBJ2-2; CDR3 protein: CASSMTGANTGELFF; CDR3 DNA: TGCGCCAGCAGCATGACAGGGGCGAACACCGGGGAGCTGTTTTTT
D gene: NA; V gene: TRBV28; clone size: NA; J gene: TRBJ1-1; CDR3 protein: CASRLGQKNTEAFF; CDR3 DNA: TGTGCCAGCAGATTAGGACAGAAGAACACTGAAGCTTTCTTT
D gene: NA; V gene: TRBV5-4; clone size: NA; J gene: TRBJ2-3; CDR3 protein: CASSFRQGDTQYF; CDR3 DNA: TGTGCCAGCAGCTTCCGCCAGGGAGATACGCAGTATTTT
D gene: NA; V gene: TRBV19; clone size: NA; J gene: TRBJ2-1; CDR3 protein: CASSIRGFNEQFF; CDR3 DNA: TGTGCCAGTAGTATCAGAGGTTTCAATGAGCAGTTCTTC
D gene: TRBD1; V gene: TRBV7-2; clone size: NA; J gene: TRBJ1-1; CDR3 protein: CASSKNRGRGTEAFF; CDR3 DNA: TGTGCCAGCAGCAAGAACAGGGGGCGCGGGACTGAAGCTTTCTTT
D gene: NA; V gene: TRBV7-2; clone size: NA; J gene: TRBJ2-3; CDR3 protein: CASSPGITDTQYF; CDR3 DNA: TGTGCCAGCAGCCCCGGGATCACAGATACGCAGTATTTT
D gene: TRBD2; V gene: TRBV5-1; clone size: NA; J gene: TRBJ2-7; CDR3 protein: CASSSGVTYEQYF; CDR3 DNA: TGCGCCAGCAGTAGCGGGGTAACCTACGAGCAGTACTTC
D gene: NA; V gene: TRBV5-1; clone size: NA; J gene: TRBJ2-5; CDR3 protein: CASSFPGPETQYF; CDR3 DNA: TGCGCCAGCAGCTTCCCAGGGCCAGAGACCCAGTACTTC
D gene: TRBD2; V gene: TRBV7-7; clone size: NA; J gene: TRBJ2-7; CDR3 protein: CASSLARGLGYEQYF; CDR3 DNA: TGTGCCAGCAGCTTAGCGCGGGGACTAGGGTACGAGCAGTACTTC
D gene: TRBD2; V gene: TRBV6-4; clone size: NA; J gene: TRBJ2-3; CDR3 protein: CASSEAGGRDTQYF; CDR3 DNA: TGTGCCAGCAGCGAAGCGGGAGGGCGGGATACGCAGTATTTT
D gene: TRBD2; V gene: TRBV2; clone size: NA; J gene: TRBJ2-1; CDR3 protein: CASSEGAGGRRNEQFF; CDR3 DNA: TGTGCCAGCAGTGAAGGGGCGGGAGGGCGGCGCAATGAGCAGTTCTTC
D gene: NA; V gene: TRBV6-1; clone size: NA; J gene: TRBJ1-1; CDR3 protein: CASSGDTLRRAIGGAFF; CDR3 DNA: TGTGCCAGCAGTGGGGATACGTTAAGGCGGGCGATTGGAGGAGCTTTCTTT
D gene: TRBD1; V gene: TRBV15; clone size: NA; J gene: TRBJ1-1; CDR3 protein: CATSPRQGGAFF; CDR3 DNA: TGTGCCACCAGCCCACGACAGGGTGGGGCTTTCTTT
D gene: NA; V gene: TRBV6-1; clone size: few; J gene: TRBJ1-5; CDR3 protein: CASSVAGRSQPQHF; CDR3 DNA: TGTGCCAGCAGTGTGGCGGGGCGAAGTCAGCCCCAGCATTTT
D gene: NA; V gene: TRBV5-5; clone size: NA; J gene: TRBJ2-2; CDR3 protein: CASSLLGDKNTGELFF; CDR3 DNA: TGTGCCAGCAGCCTTTTGGGGGACAAGAACACCGGGGAGCTGTTTTTT
D gene: NA; V gene: TRBV30; clone size: NA; J gene: TRBJ1-5; CDR3 protein: CAWSVTTVDQPQHF; CDR3 DNA: TGTGCCTGGAGTGTAACAACAGTGGATCAGCCCCAGCATTTT
D gene: TRBD1; V gene: TRBV4-1; clone size: NA; J gene: TRBJ1-1; CDR3 protein: CASSQDSGTGALNTEAFF; CDR3 DNA: TGCGCCAGCAGCCAAGATAGTGGGACAGGGGCTTTGAACACTGAAGCTTTCTTT
D gene: NA; V gene: TRBV7-3; clone size: NA; J gene: TRBJ2-1; CDR3 protein: CASSLTPRGGRNEQFF; CDR3 DNA: TGTGCCAGCAGCTTAACGCCTAGGGGGGGTCGGAATGAGCAGTTCTTC
D gene: NA; V gene: TRBV7-6; clone size: NA; J gene: TRBJ2-5; CDR3 protein: CASSPMITSGETQYF; CDR3 DNA: TGTGCCAGCAGCCCAATGATAACGTCGGGGGAGACCCAGTACTTC
D gene: NA; V gene: TRBV7-6; clone size: NA; J gene: TRBJ1-5; CDR3 protein: CASSLGQINQPQHF; CDR3 DNA: TGTGCCAGCAGCCTGGGACAAATCAATCAGCCCCAGCATTTT
D gene: NA; V gene: TRBV11-3; clone size: NA; J gene: TRBJ2-2; CDR3 protein: CASSLEGGSGELFF; CDR3 DNA: TGTGCCAGCAGCTTAGAAGGCGGATCCGGGGAGCTGTTTTTT
D gene: TRBD1; V gene: TRBV30; clone size: few; J gene: TRBJ1-2; CDR3 protein: CAWSDYGTGGNGYTF; CDR3 DNA: TGTGCCTGGAGTGATTACGGGACAGGGGGGAATGGCTACACCTTC